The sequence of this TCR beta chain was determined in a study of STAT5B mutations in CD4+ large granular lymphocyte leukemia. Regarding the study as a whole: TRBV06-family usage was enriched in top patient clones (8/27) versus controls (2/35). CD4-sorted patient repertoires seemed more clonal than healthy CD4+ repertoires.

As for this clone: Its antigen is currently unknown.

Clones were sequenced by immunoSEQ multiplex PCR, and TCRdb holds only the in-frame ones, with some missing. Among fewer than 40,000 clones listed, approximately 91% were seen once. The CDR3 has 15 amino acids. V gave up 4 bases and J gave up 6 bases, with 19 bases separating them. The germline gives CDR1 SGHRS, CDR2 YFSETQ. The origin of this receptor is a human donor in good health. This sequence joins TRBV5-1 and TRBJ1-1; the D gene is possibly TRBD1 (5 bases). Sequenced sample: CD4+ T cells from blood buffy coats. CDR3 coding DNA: TGCGCCAGCAGCCGAGACAGTAGCTTAAACGCTGAAGCTTTCTTT. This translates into CASSRDSSLNAEAFF.